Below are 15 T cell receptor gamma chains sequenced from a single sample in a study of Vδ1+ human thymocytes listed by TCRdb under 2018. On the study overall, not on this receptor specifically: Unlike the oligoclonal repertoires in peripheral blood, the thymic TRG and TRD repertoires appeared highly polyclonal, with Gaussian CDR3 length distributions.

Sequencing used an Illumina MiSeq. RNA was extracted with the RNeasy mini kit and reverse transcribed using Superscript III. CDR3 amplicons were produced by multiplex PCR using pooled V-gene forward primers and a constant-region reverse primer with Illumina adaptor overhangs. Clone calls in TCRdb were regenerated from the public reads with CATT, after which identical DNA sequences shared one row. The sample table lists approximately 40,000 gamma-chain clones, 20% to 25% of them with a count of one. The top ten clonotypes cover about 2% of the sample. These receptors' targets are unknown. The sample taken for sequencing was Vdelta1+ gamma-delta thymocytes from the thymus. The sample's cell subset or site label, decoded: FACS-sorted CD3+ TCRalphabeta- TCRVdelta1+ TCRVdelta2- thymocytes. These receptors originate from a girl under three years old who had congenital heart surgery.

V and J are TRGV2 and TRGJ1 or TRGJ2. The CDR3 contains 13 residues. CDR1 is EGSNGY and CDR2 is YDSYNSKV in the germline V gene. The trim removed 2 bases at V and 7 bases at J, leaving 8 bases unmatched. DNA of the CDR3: TGTGCCACCTGGGACGCGGCTAGCTATAAGAAACTCTTT. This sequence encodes CATWDAASYKKLF.

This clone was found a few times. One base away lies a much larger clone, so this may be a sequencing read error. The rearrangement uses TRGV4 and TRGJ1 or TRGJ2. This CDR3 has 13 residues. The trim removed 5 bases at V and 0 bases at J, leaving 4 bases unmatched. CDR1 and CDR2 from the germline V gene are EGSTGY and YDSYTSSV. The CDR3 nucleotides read TGTGCCACCTGGGTTCCGAATTATTATAAGAAACTCTTT. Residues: CATWVPNYYKKLF.

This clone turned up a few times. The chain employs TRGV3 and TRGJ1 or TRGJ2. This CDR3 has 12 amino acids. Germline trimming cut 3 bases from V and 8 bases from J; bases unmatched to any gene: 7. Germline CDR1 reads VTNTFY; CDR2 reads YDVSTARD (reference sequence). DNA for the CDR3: TGTGCCACCTGGGACCGTAACAATAAGAAACTCTTT. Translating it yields CATWDRNNKKLF.

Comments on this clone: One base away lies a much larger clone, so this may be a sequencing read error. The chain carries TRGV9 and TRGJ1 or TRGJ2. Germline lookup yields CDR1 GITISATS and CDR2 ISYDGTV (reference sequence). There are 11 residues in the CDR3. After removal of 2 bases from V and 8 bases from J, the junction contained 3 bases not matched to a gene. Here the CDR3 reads CALWEEDKKLF. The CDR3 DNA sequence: TGTGCCTTGTGGGAGGAGGATAAGAAACTCTTT.

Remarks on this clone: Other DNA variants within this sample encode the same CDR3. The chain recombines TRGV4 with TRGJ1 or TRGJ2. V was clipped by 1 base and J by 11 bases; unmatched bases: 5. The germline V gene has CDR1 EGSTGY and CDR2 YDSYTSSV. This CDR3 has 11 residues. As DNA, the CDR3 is TGTGCCACCTGGGATGGTTTAGAGAAACTCTTT. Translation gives CATWDGLEKLF.

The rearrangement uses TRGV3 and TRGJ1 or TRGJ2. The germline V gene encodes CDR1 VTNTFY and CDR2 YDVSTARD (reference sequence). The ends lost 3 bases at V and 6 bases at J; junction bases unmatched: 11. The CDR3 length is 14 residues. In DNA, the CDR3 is TGTGCCACCTGGGACGGGCATTTTGGTTATAAGAAACTCTTT. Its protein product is CATWDGHFGYKKLF.

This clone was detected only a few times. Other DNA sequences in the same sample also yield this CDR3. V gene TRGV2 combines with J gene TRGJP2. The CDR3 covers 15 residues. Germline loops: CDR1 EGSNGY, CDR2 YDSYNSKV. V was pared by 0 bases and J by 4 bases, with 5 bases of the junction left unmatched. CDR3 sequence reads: CATWDGRDSDWIKTF. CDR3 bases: TGTGCCACCTGGGACGGGCGAGATAGTGATTGGATCAAGACGTTT.

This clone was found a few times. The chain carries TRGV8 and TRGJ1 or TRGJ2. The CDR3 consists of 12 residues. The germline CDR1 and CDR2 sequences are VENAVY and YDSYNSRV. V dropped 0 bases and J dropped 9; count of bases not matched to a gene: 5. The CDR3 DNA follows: TGTGCCACCTGGGATAGGACGGTTAAGAAACTCTTT. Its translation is CATWDRTVKKLF.

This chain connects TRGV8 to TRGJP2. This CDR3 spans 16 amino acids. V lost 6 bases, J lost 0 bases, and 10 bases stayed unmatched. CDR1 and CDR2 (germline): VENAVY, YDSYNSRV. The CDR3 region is CATWKGVYSSDWIKTF. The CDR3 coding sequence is TGTGCCACCTGGAAGGGGGTTTATAGTAGTGATTGGATCAAGACGTTT.

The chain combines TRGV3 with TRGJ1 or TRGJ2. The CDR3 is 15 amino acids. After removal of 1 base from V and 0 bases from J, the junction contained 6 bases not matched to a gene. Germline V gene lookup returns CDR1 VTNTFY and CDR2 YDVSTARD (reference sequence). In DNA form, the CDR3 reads TGTGCCACCTGGGACAGTAACAAGAATTATTATAAGAAACTCTTT. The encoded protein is CATWDSNKNYYKKLF.

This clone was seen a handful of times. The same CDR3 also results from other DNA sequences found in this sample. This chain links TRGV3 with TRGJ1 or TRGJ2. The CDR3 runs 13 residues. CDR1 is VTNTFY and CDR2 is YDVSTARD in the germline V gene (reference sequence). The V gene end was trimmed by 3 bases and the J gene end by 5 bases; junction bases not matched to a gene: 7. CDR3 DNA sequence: TGTGCCACCTGGGACCCCAGGAATTATAAGAAACTCTTT. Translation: CATWDPRNYKKLF.

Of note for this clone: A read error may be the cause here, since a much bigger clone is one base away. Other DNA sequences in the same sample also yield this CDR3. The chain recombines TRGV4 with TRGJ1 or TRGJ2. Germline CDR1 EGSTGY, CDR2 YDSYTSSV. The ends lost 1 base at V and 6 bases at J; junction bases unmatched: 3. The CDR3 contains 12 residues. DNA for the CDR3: TGTGCCACCTGGGATGGCCTTTATAAGAAACTCTTT. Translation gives CATWDGLYKKLF.

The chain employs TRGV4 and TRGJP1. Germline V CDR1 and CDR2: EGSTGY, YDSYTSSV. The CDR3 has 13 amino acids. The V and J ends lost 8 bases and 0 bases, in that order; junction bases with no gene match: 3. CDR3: CATYYTTGWFKIF. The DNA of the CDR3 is TGTGCCACCTATTATACCACTGGTTGGTTCAAGATATTT.

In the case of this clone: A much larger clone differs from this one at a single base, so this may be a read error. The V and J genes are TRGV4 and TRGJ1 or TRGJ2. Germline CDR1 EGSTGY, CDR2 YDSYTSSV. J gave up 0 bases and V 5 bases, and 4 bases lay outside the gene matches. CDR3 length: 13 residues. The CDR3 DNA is TGTGCCACCTGGGTTACGAATTATTATAAGAAACTCTTT. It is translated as CATWVTNYYKKLF.

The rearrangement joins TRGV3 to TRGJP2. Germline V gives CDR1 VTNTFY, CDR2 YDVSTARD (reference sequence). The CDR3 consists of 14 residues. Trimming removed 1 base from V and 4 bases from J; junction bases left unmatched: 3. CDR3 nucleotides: TGTGCCACCTGGGACAGAATTAGTGATTGGATCAAGACGTTT. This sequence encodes CATWDRISDWIKTF.